This is a list of T cell receptor beta chains from one sample in a study of control samples from healthy donors and cancer patients. Assay: immunoSEQ multiplex PCR; the TCRdb copy retains only in-frame clones and omits some. The sample lists about 150,000 clones, more than 85% occurring once. The sample was blood. These receptors all stem from a woman aged 40 to 50 in good health. Each CDR3 is given with its conserved first and last residue. Fields, in order: clone size, D gene, J gene, V gene, CDR3 DNA, CDR3 protein. The D gene is left open where the match is weak. The size of a clone is reported for some rows only, either as once, few or many, or as a class for expanded clones.

size: -
D: -
J: TRBJ2-3
V: TRBV24-1
DNA: TGTGCCACCAGTGACGCCGGGGCCTCATGGTATTTT
CDR3: CATSDAGASWYF

size: -
D: TRBD1
J: TRBJ1-5
V: TRBV5-1
DNA: TGCGCCAGCAGCTTGGGAGGGGGCTACAATCAGCCCCAGCATTTT
CDR3: CASSLGGGYNQPQHF

size: -
D: TRBD2
J: TRBJ2-7
V: TRBV3-1/TRBV3-2
DNA: TGTGCCAGCAGCCAAGCAGGAATAAGTCTAGCGGGGGTCTACGAGCAGTACTTC
CDR3: CASSQAGISLAGVYEQYF

size: -
D: -
J: TRBJ1-1
V: TRBV15
DNA: TGTGCCACCAGCAACTCCTATTGGGGGGGTGAAGCTTTCTTT
CDR3: CATSNSYWGGEAFF

size: -
D: -
J: TRBJ1-3
V: TRBV4-1
DNA: TGCGCCAGCAGTGAAGGCTCTGGAAACACCATATATTTT
CDR3: CASSEGSGNTIYF

size: -
D: -
J: TRBJ1-1
V: TRBV19
DNA: TGTGCCAGTAGTATAGATCAAAGGGGAGAGTTGAACACTGAAGCTTTCTTT
CDR3: CASSIDQRGELNTEAFF

size: -
D: TRBD1
J: TRBJ1-6
V: TRBV6-5
DNA: TGTGCCAGCAGCCCGACAGGGTATGGCTCACCCCTCCACTTT
CDR3: CASSPTGYGSPLHF

size: -
D: TRBD1
J: TRBJ1-5
V: TRBV6-5
DNA: TGTGCCAGCAGTCAGGGGGCCGGGGGCAATCAGCCCCAGCATTTT
CDR3: CASSQGAGGNQPQHF

size: -
D: -
J: TRBJ2-4
V: TRBV19
DNA: TGTGCCAGTAGTCAGTCAGGCACGTATCAAGGGGATCAGTACTTC
CDR3: CASSQSGTYQGDQYF

size: -
D: TRBD1
J: TRBJ1-2
V: TRBV20-1
DNA: TGCAGTGCTAGTGGGCAGGGGGCCAACTATGGCTACACCTTC
CDR3: CSASGQGANYGYTF

size: -
D: -
J: TRBJ1-2
V: TRBV6-5
DNA: TGTGCCACCCAGGGAGGGTTGAAATTTGGCTACACCTTC
CDR3: CATQGGLKFGYTF

size: -
D: -
J: TRBJ1-5
V: TRBV28
DNA: TGTGCCAGCACCATCCAGCAGAACAATCAGCCCCAGCATTTT
CDR3: CASTIQQNNQPQHF

size: -
D: TRBD2
J: TRBJ2-7
V: TRBV6-1
DNA: TGTGCCAGCAGTGAATCTGGGGGGGACTACGAGCAGTACTTC
CDR3: CASSESGGDYEQYF

size: -
D: -
J: TRBJ1-6
V: TRBV27
DNA: TGTGCCAGCAGTTTGGGGGCTAATTCACCCCTCCACTTT
CDR3: CASSLGANSPLHF

size: -
D: -
J: TRBJ1-4
V: TRBV27
DNA: TGTGCCAGCGGTTCAGAACGGACTAATGAAAAACTGTTTTTT
CDR3: CASGSERTNEKLFF

size: -
D: -
J: TRBJ1-5
V: TRBV7-9
DNA: TGTGCCAGCAGCTCTCCGGGGGTTGGGCAGCCCCAGCATTTT
CDR3: CASSSPGVGQPQHF

size: -
D: -
J: TRBJ2-7
V: TRBV5-8
DNA: TGTGCCAGCAGCAAAGGAGGAAGGGGTGCCTACGAGCAGTACTTC
CDR3: CASSKGGRGAYEQYF

size: -
D: TRBD1
J: TRBJ1-2
V: TRBV19
DNA: TGTGCCAGTAGCCTACAGGGGGACGGCTATGGCTACACCTTC
CDR3: CASSLQGDGYGYTF

size: -
D: -
J: TRBJ1-6
V: TRBV3-1/TRBV3-2
DNA: TGTGCCAGCAGCCAAGGGTGGGGGAATTCACCCCTCCACTTT
CDR3: CASSQGWGNSPLHF

size: -
D: TRBD2
J: TRBJ2-5
V: TRBV3-1/TRBV3-2
DNA: TGTGCCAGCAGCCGAGCCTCAGGTCTAGCGGGGACAGAGACCCAGTACTTC
CDR3: CASSRASGLAGTETQYF

size: -
D: -
J: TRBJ1-2
V: TRBV2
DNA: TGTGCCAGCAGTTTTCCGGCCGACACCTTC
CDR3: CASSFPADTF

size: -
D: -
J: TRBJ2-3
V: TRBV6-5
DNA: TGTGCCAGCAGTCCTTCCGGGGGGCTTGGAGATACGCAGTATTTT
CDR3: CASSPSGGLGDTQYF

size: -
D: TRBD2
J: TRBJ2-1
V: TRBV6-5
DNA: TGTGCCAGCAGGGAGCTAGCGGGGGGCTACAATGAGCAGTTCTTC
CDR3: CASRELAGGYNEQFF

size: -
D: -
J: TRBJ2-3
V: TRBV6-4
DNA: TGTGCCAGCAGTACTACGTCCAGCACAGATACGCAGTATTTT
CDR3: CASSTTSSTDTQYF

size: -
D: TRBD1
J: TRBJ1-6
V: TRBV6-2/TRBV6-3
DNA: TGTGCCAGCAGTTACCCCGGGACAGATTCACCCCTCCACTTT
CDR3: CASSYPGTDSPLHF

size: -
D: -
J: TRBJ2-3
V: TRBV5-6
DNA: TGTGCCAGCAGCTTGGAACGAGCCTCCAACACAGATACGCAGTATTTT
CDR3: CASSLERASNTDTQYF

size: -
D: -
J: TRBJ1-1
V: TRBV15
DNA: TGTGCCACCAGCAGAGATCGGGCTATAGAAGCTTTCTTT
CDR3: CATSRDRAIEAFF

size: -
D: -
J: TRBJ2-5
V: TRBV6-5
DNA: TGTGCCAGCAGTTACCTATTACAAGAGACCCAGTACTTC
CDR3: CASSYLLQETQYF

size: once
D: TRBD2
J: TRBJ2-1
V: TRBV5-1
DNA: TGCGCCAGCAGCTACTCTAGCGGGGGGCTCCATGAGCAGTTCTTC
CDR3: CASSYSSGGLHEQFF

size: -
D: -
J: TRBJ1-2
V: TRBV28
DNA: TGTGCGAGTTTACAGGGACCGAATAGGAGTGGCTACACCTTC
CDR3: CASLQGPNRSGYTF

size: -
D: TRBD1
J: TRBJ2-1
V: TRBV5-4
DNA: TGTGCCAGCAGCTCTGACAGGGTTAATGAGCAGTTCTTC
CDR3: CASSSDRVNEQFF

size: -
D: TRBD1
J: TRBJ2-1
V: TRBV4-1
DNA: TGCGCCAGCAGCCGACTTGGGACAGCCAAGACCCAGTTCTTC
CDR3: CASSRLGTAKTQFF

size: -
D: TRBD1
J: TRBJ2-5
V: TRBV5-1
DNA: TGCGCCAGCAGCCGGGGACAGGGGGCCGGGCAGACCCAGTACTTC
CDR3: CASSRGQGAGQTQYF

size: -
D: TRBD2
J: TRBJ2-7
V: TRBV25-1
DNA: TGTGCCAGCAGTGAAGGGTCTAGCGGGGGTTACGAGCAGTACTTC
CDR3: CASSEGSSGGYEQYF

size: -
D: TRBD2
J: TRBJ2-1
V: TRBV5-1
DNA: TGCGCCAGCAGCCCCGGGACTAGCGGGGTCAGGACCTCCTACAATGAGCAGTTCTTC
CDR3: CASSPGTSGVRTSYNEQFF

size: -
D: -
J: TRBJ1-1
V: TRBV7-9
DNA: TGTGCCAGCAGCTCAGGGTTGGGCACTGAAGCTTTCTTT
CDR3: CASSSGLGTEAFF